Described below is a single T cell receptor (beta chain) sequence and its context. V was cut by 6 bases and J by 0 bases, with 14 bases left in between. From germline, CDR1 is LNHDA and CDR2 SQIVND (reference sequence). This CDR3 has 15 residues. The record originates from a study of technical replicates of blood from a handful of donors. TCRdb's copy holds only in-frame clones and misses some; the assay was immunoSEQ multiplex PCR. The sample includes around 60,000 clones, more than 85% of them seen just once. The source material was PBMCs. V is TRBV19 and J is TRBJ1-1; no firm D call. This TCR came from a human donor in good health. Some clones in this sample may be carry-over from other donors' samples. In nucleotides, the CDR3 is TGTGCCAGTAGGCTATACTCGGGAGTGAACACTGAAGCTTTCTTT. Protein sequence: CASRLYSGVNTEAFF.